This is a list of T cell receptor beta chains from one sample in a study of cytomegalovirus exposure and HLA in healthy donors. Some clones are missing from TCRdb's copy, which holds only in-frame ones; the method was immunoSEQ multiplex PCR. The table shows 150,000 to 250,000 clones, with approximately 85% occurring only once. What was sequenced was PBMCs. The receptor set was obtained from a woman between 50 and 59 years old in good health and CMV-seronegative. Each CDR3 is given with its conserved first and last residue. A D gene is named only where the DNA matches it firmly. Expanded clones are given a class, and other clones once, few, many or no size at all.

j_call v_call clone_size d_call cdr3_aa cdr3_nt
TRBJ2-1 TRBV2 NA TRBD1 CASSEDRGRYNEQFF TGTGCCAGCAGTGAGGACAGGGGGAGGTACAATGAGCAGTTCTTC
TRBJ2-7 TRBV28 NA TRBD1 CASSSGGTGEHYEQYF TGTGCCAGCAGTTCTGGGGGGACAGGAGAACACTACGAGCAGTACTTC
TRBJ2-1 TRBV27 NA NA CASSLDQGGNEQFF TGTGCCAGCAGTTTAGATCAGGGAGGCAATGAGCAGTTCTTC
TRBJ2-1 TRBV28 once TRBD1 CASSPQGREQFF TGTGCCAGCAGTCCACAGGGGCGTGAGCAGTTCTTC
TRBJ1-1 TRBV7-9 NA NA CASSLGQGFEAFF TGTGCCAGCAGCTTAGGCCAGGGTTTTGAAGCTTTCTTT
TRBJ2-1 TRBV4-3 NA NA CASSQDGAGFNEQFF TGCGCCAGCAGCCAAGATGGGGCGGGGTTCAATGAGCAGTTCTTC
TRBJ2-1 TRBV6-5 once NA CASKLLHNNEQFF TGTGCCAGCAAACTCCTTCATAACAATGAGCAGTTCTTC
TRBJ2-1 TRBV19 NA TRBD2 CASSIPWTSGRTDNEQFF TGTGCCAGTAGTATCCCCTGGACTAGCGGGAGGACAGACAATGAGCAGTTCTTC
TRBJ1-1 TRBV4-1 few NA CASSPLRVDLNTEAFF TGCGCCAGCAGCCCCCTAAGGGTGGACTTAAACACTGAAGCTTTCTTT
TRBJ2-2 TRBV5-4 NA TRBD1 CASSRDRVNTGELFF TGTGCCAGCAGCCGGGACAGGGTGAACACCGGGGAGCTGTTTTTT
TRBJ2-3 TRBV20-1 NA NA CSARERHTQYF TGCAGTGCTAGAGAGCGCCATACGCAGTATTTT
TRBJ2-3 TRBV14 NA TRBD2 CASSQDKAGVGDTQYF TGTGCCAGCAGCCAAGATAAGGCGGGAGTTGGCGATACGCAGTATTTT
TRBJ2-4 TRBV29-1 NA NA CSAGSGVGAKNIQYF TGCAGCGCCGGGTCGGGAGTAGGAGCCAAAAACATTCAGTACTTC
TRBJ2-7 TRBV7-2 NA NA CASSSSGVSYEQYF TGTGCCAGCAGCTCATCCGGGGTCTCCTACGAGCAGTACTTC
TRBJ1-1 TRBV7-9 NA NA CASGWGENTEAFF TGTGCCAGCGGCTGGGGGGAGAACACTGAAGCTTTCTTT
TRBJ2-7 TRBV2 once TRBD1 CASRVLGTGVDEQYF TGTGCCAGCAGGGTTTTAGGGACAGGGGTCGACGAGCAGTACTTC
TRBJ2-1 TRBV9 once TRBD2 CASSVGWSGSYYEQFF TGTGCCAGCAGCGTGGGGTGGAGCGGGAGTTATTATGAGCAGTTCTTC
TRBJ1-2 TRBV19 few TRBD1 CASRGQGSYGYTF TGTGCCAGTAGAGGACAGGGAAGCTATGGCTACACCTTC
TRBJ1-2 TRBV28 NA TRBD1 CASRSTTGNYGYTF TGTGCCAGCAGATCCACGACAGGGAACTATGGCTACACCTTC
TRBJ1-5 TRBV28 few TRBD1 CASGEQQGPGNQPQHF TGTGCCAGCGGGGAACAACAGGGGCCGGGCAATCAGCCCCAGCATTTT
TRBJ1-2 TRBV6-4 NA NA CASSDSGSNYGYTF TGTGCCAGCAGTGACTCGGGCAGTAACTATGGCTACACCTTC
TRBJ2-3 TRBV28 NA TRBD1 CASRRQGATDTQYF TGTGCCAGCAGAAGGCAGGGGGCGACAGATACGCAGTATTTT
TRBJ2-3 TRBV28 once NA CASSWTKDTQYF TGTGCCAGCAGTTGGACTAAAGATACGCAGTATTTT
TRBJ1-1 TRBV7-9 NA TRBD1 CSSSPWGTGGTEAFF TGTTCCAGCAGCCCATGGGGGACAGGGGGCACTGAAGCTTTCTTT
TRBJ2-7 TRBV6-5 NA NA CASRRTGSSYEQYF TGTGCCAGCAGGCGAACAGGGAGCTCCTACGAGCAGTACTTC
TRBJ2-3 TRBV7-3 NA TRBD2 CASSQRGLAGDTDTQYF TGTGCCAGCAGCCAGAGAGGACTAGCGGGAGACACAGATACGCAGTATTTT
TRBJ1-6 TRBV4-3 once NA CASSQDPEGSYNSPLHF TGCGCCAGCAGCCAAGATCCGGAGGGCTCCTATAATTCACCCCTCCACTTT
TRBJ1-5 TRBV6-6 few TRBD1 CASSLQGNQPQHF TGTGCCAGCAGCCTACAGGGGAATCAGCCCCAGCATTTT
TRBJ2-3 TRBV28 NA NA CASSLLAGPSTDTQYF TGTGCCAGCAGTTTACTCGCGGGCCCTAGCACAGATACGCAGTATTTT
TRBJ2-3 TRBV5-6 NA NA CASSTSDTQYF TGTGCCAGCAGCACTTCAGATACGCAGTATTTT
TRBJ2-7 TRBV14 NA TRBD2 CASSQVRTSPYEQYF TGTGCCAGCAGCCAAGTCCGGACTAGCCCCTACGAGCAGTACTTC
TRBJ2-6 TRBV7-9 few NA CSSSFSGSGANVLTF TGTTCCAGCAGCTTTAGTGGCTCTGGGGCCAACGTCCTGACTTTC
TRBJ1-4 TRBV7-9 NA NA CASSLVVAPFGGFNEKLFF TGTGCCAGCAGCTTAGTTGTTGCTCCCTTTGGAGGGTTTAATGAAAAACTGTTTTTT
TRBJ2-1 TRBV30 NA NA CAWGMSYGEQFF TGTGCCTGGGGTATGAGCTATGGTGAGCAGTTCTTC
TRBJ2-2 TRBV28 NA NA CASKFIERPGELFF TGTGCCAGCAAGTTTATAGAACGCCCCGGGGAGCTGTTTTTT
TRBJ1-1 TRBV5-1 once NA CASSDRMNTEAFF TGCGCCAGCAGCGACAGAATGAACACTGAAGCTTTCTTT
TRBJ2-1 TRBV5-1 NA NA CASSPFSKTPGPNEQFF TGCGCCAGCAGCCCCTTCAGCAAAACCCCGGGTCCCAATGAGCAGTTCTTC
TRBJ2-3 TRBV18 NA TRBD2 CASSPLGPTGGPTDTQYF TGTGCCAGCTCACCTTTGGGACCTACGGGGGGACCCACAGATACGCAGTATTTT
TRBJ1-1 TRBV6-5 NA NA CASLERANTEAFF TGTGCCAGCCTAGAACGAGCTAACACTGAAGCTTTCTTT
TRBJ1-1 TRBV5-1 few TRBD1 CATARGQGGRNTEAFF TGCGCCACCGCGCGGGGACAGGGGGGAAGGAACACTGAAGCTTTCTTT
TRBJ2-1 TRBV7-9 NA NA CASSLAGLASYNEQFF TGTGCCAGCAGCTTAGCCGGCCTAGCCTCCTACAATGAGCAGTTCTTC
TRBJ2-3 TRBV7-9 NA NA CASSSSRALFTDTQYF TGTGCCAGCAGCTCCTCGCGGGCCCTCTTCACAGATACGCAGTATTTT
TRBJ2-1 TRBV5-4 NA TRBD2 CASSLRIVAGGGGDEQFF TGTGCCAGCAGCTTGAGGATAGTAGCGGGAGGGGGTGGCGATGAGCAGTTCTTC
TRBJ2-3 TRBV11-2 NA TRBD2 CASSASGSSTDTQYF TGTGCCAGCAGCGCTAGCGGGAGTAGCACAGATACGCAGTATTTT
TRBJ2-5 TRBV6-4 NA NA CASSDSLGGPQYF TGTGCCAGCAGTGACTCTCTGGGGGGACCCCAGTACTTC
TRBJ2-1 TRBV7-3 NA TRBD2 CASSLVLAGYNEQFF TGTGCCAGCAGCTTGGTACTAGCGGGCTACAATGAGCAGTTCTTC
TRBJ2-5 TRBV7-6 NA TRBD2 CASSYYSGSGETQYF TGTGCCAGCAGCTACTACAGCGGGAGTGGAGAGACCCAGTACTTC
TRBJ2-1 TRBV5-1 NA TRBD2 CASSLGLAYNEQFF TGCGCCAGCAGCTTGGGACTAGCTTACAATGAGCAGTTCTTC
TRBJ2-3 TRBV11-2 NA TRBD2 CASSSGLARTDTQYF TGTGCCAGCAGCTCGGGACTAGCGAGGACAGATACGCAGTATTTT
TRBJ2-1 TRBV15 NA TRBD1 CATSRERTGSNEQFF TGTGCCACCAGCAGAGAGAGGACAGGGAGCAATGAGCAGTTCTTC
TRBJ1-3 TRBV2 NA NA CASSAQGMSSTIYF TGTGCCAGCAGTGCACAGGGTATGTCTTCGACCATATATTTT
TRBJ2-3 TRBV7-8 NA NA CASSRGGADTQYF TGTGCCAGCAGCCGAGGAGGCGCAGATACGCAGTATTTT
TRBJ1-1 TRBV19 NA NA CASSIGGLMNTEAFF TGTGCCAGTAGTATAGGGGGACTGATGAACACTGAAGCTTTCTTT
TRBJ2-5 TRBV28 NA TRBD2 CASSFQGLAAQETQYF TGTGCCAGCAGTTTTCAAGGACTAGCGGCCCAAGAGACCCAGTACTTC
TRBJ2-2 TRBV5-1 NA TRBD1 CASDLGTGAINTGELFF TGCGCCAGCGACCTTGGGACAGGGGCCATCAACACCGGGGAGCTGTTTTTT
TRBJ1-2 TRBV30 NA TRBD1 CAWSGQGAGYGYTF TGTGCCTGGAGTGGACAGGGGGCCGGCTATGGCTACACCTTC
TRBJ2-7 TRBV28 NA TRBD1 CASSRQGNYEQYF TGTGCCAGCAGTAGACAGGGCAACTACGAGCAGTACTTC
TRBJ2-1 TRBV30 few NA CAWSSLGESSYNEQFF TGTGCCTGGAGTTCCCTTGGGGAGAGCTCCTACAATGAGCAGTTCTTC
TRBJ2-1 TRBV11-3 NA TRBD2 CASSLISGRASEQFF TGTGCCAGCAGCTTAATTAGCGGGAGGGCCAGTGAGCAGTTCTTC